The sequence of this T cell receptor beta chain was determined in a study of vaccination effects on CD4 cells after COVID-19. Expansion with viral peptide pools was applied to antigen-specific CD4+ T cells by the ViraFEST assay prior to sequencing. Scientists isolated CD4+ T cells after a roughly ten-day culture period ended. Having tested negative for nucleocapsid antibodies, the vaccine recipients showed no prior SARS-CoV-2 infection. The method was immunoSEQ multiplex PCR; TCRdb's version includes in-frame clones alone and lacks a portion of them. The table records approximately 40,000 clones, 55% to 75% of them present only once. About this clone itself: No antigen is known for it.

V dropped 0 bases and J dropped 2 bases, with 10 bases sitting between them. This CDR3 has 15 amino acids. From germline, CDR1 is LGHDT and CDR2 YNNKEL (reference sequence). The sample in question was CD4+ T cells from PBMCs cultured with SARS-CoV-2 spike peptides, obtained before COVID-19 vaccination. The TCR originated in a human donor who received a COVID-19 vaccine. This chain joins TRBV3-1 (or the pseudogene TRBV3-2) and TRBJ1-2; D not resolved. The CDR3 DNA reads TGTGCCAGCAGCCAAGATGCGAGGGTGAACTATGGCTACACCTTC. Its translation: CASSQDARVNYGYTF.